Below, 26 T cell receptor beta chains from the same sample are listed, as sequenced in a study of CD8 T cells in Susac syndrome. RNA amounts of about 0.5 to 1 ug underwent reverse transcription with random hexamers. TCRdb passed the immunoSEQ multiplex PCR reads through MiXCR, listing each CDR3 protein once. The sample records about 180,000 distinct CDR3 sequences, approximately 95% being singletons. The sequencing input was CD4+ T cells from PBMCs. These receptors all come from a human donor with multiple sclerosis.

This CDR3 is CASSYVRTGGGYGYTF. The CDR3 DNA is TGTGCCAGCAGTTACGTACGGACAGGGGGCGGCTATGGCTACACCTTC. The J gene is TRBJ1-2, the V gene TRBV6-6; 11 bases map to TRBD1. The J segment lost 4 bases and the V segment lost 2 bases, leaving 6 bases of the junction unmatched. The germline gives CDR1 MNHNY, CDR2 SVGAGI (reference sequence). This CDR3 comprises 16 residues.

In this sample, this clonotype turned up once. The chain joins TRBV6-1 to TRBJ2-7; 11 nucleotides line up with TRBD2. Trimming cost V 4 bases and J 5 bases; bases outside gene matches: 10. Germline V lookup: CDR1 MNHNS, CDR2 SASEGT. The CDR3 contains 16 residues. The CDR3 region has the DNA TGTGCCAGCAGTGCTAGCCTAGCGGGAGGAAAGAACGAGCAGTACTTC. It codes for CASSASLAGGKNEQYF.

J is TRBJ2-3 and V is TRBV3-1; weak D call: TRBD2 (6 bases). The CDR3 contains 16 residues. Germline-derived CDR1 and CDR2 are LGHDT and YNNKEL (reference sequence). Trimming took 0 bases from V and 2 from J, leaving 12 bases between them. The CDR3 DNA reads as TGTGCCAGCAGCCAAGATAGCGGATCCCTCACAGATACGCAGTATTTT. This sequence encodes CASSQDSGSLTDTQYF.

The rearrangement uses TRBV5-1 and TRBJ2-6; the D is unclear. Germline V lookup: CDR1 SGHRS, CDR2 YFSETQ. V was trimmed by 0 bases and J by 0 bases, leaving 7 bases between them. The CDR3 runs to 16 residues. The DNA for the CDR3 is TGCGCCAGCAGCTTGGGAACGGTCTCTGGGGCCAACGTCCTGACTTTC. Translating it yields CASSLGTVSGANVLTF. Complete variable domain (other parts from reference TRBV5-1 and TRBJ2-6): KAGVTQTPRYLIKTRGQQVTLSCSPISGHRSVSWYQQTPGQGLQFLFEYFSETQRNKGNFPGRFSGRQFSNSRSEMNVSTLELGDSALYLCASSLGTVSGANVLTFGAGSRLTVL.

The chain is built from TRBV7-2 and TRBJ2-1; 14 nucleotides align to TRBD2. With 4 bases clipped from V and 9 bases from J, the junction kept 8 bases outside the gene matches. Looked up from germline, CDR1 is SGHTA and CDR2 is FQGNSA. The CDR3 spans 16 residues. The CDR3 reads CASSSAGLAGVGEQFF. In DNA form, the CDR3 reads TGTGCCAGCAGCTCGGCGGGACTAGCGGGAGTGGGTGAGCAGTTCTTC. Full variable domain (remainder filled in from reference TRBV7-2 and TRBJ2-1): GAGVSQSPSNKVTEKGKDVELRCDPISGHTALYWYRQSLGQGLEFLIYFQGNSAPDKSGLPSDRFSAERTGGSVSTLTIQRTQQEDSAVYLCASSSAGLAGVGEQFFGPGTRLTVL.

This clonotype was picked up a small number of times. The chain has TRBV24-1 and TRBJ2-7; 10 nucleotides agree with TRBD1. This CDR3 comprises 16 residues. Germline assignment: CDR1 KGHDR and CDR2 SFDVKD. V trimming: 4 bases; J trimming: 5 bases; junction bases outside the gene matches: 10. The CDR3 bases are TGTGCCACCAGTGACCCGGGACAGGGGACTGGGGACGAGCAGTACTTC. Encoded protein: CATSDPGQGTGDEQYF.

The chain recombines TRBV9 with TRBJ2-3; D ambiguous. Germline V gene lookup returns CDR1 SGDLS and CDR2 YYNGEE. The V and J ends lost 0 bases and 8 bases respectively, with 13 bases between them. This CDR3 has 14 amino acids. The CDR3 protein is CASSVGTSGTTQYF. The DNA for the CDR3 is TGTGCCAGCAGCGTAGGGACGTCTGGTACTACGCAGTATTTT.

This chain connects TRBV2 to TRBJ1-1, with D perhaps matching TRBD1 (6 bases). There are 14 residues in the CDR3. V was trimmed by 4 bases and J by 1 base, leaving 10 bases between them. Germline V gene lookup returns CDR1 SNHLY and CDR2 FYNNEI. As DNA, the CDR3 is TGTGCCAGCAGTGTTGGACAGTCGAACACTGAAGCTTTCTTT. Translating it yields CASSVGQSNTEAFF.

This clonotype was recorded a few times. The V call is TRBV6-6, the J call TRBJ1-2, with 9 bases lining up with TRBD1. J gave up 4 bases and V 5 bases, and 8 bases lay outside the gene matches. The CDR3 consists of 15 residues. Germline V lookup: CDR1 MNHNY, CDR2 SVGAGI (reference sequence). CDR3 in amino acids: CASSDGRDRVYGYTF. The CDR3 bases are TGTGCCAGCAGTGACGGGCGGGACAGGGTCTATGGCTACACCTTC.

The CDR3 sequence is CASSYLVGDQPQHF. The CDR3 DNA is TGTGCCAGCAGTTACCTGGTTGGGGATCAGCCCCAGCATTTT. The chain joins TRBV6-5 to TRBJ1-5; no clear D gene. The CDR3 has 14 residues. The V gene's germline CDR1 is MNHEY and CDR2 SVGAGI. Trimming took off 2 bases at V and 5 bases at J, with 10 bases between the two ends.

J is TRBJ1-5 and V is TRBV20-1; 8 bases align to TRBD1. Trimming cost V 5 bases and J 6 bases; bases outside gene matches: 6. This CDR3 is built from 13 residues. From germline, CDR1 is DFQATT and CDR2 SNEGSKA (reference sequence). The CDR3 DNA follows: TGCAGTGCTGTTCCCACAGGGGGTCAGCCCCAGCATTTT. Residues: CSAVPTGGQPQHF.

As concerns this clonotype: At one boundary the junction diverges from the germline segment, which might be a read error. The V gene is TRBV12-3 or TRBV12-4, the J gene TRBJ2-1; 13 positions agree with TRBD2. The CDR3 contains 16 residues. The CDR3 reads CASKLYGGLAGPSPSF. CDR3 nucleotides: TGTGCCAGCAAATTATATGGGGGACTAGCGGGACCTAGCCCCTCGTTC.

The chain has TRBV10-3 and TRBJ2-2; D is ambiguous. Trimming pared 6 bases from V and 0 bases from J, leaving 11 bases between. Germline V gene sequence: CDR1 ENHRY, CDR2 SYGVKD. The CDR3 spans 15 residues. This CDR3 is CAISMGNSNTGELFF. The CDR3 region has the DNA TGTGCCATCAGCATGGGGAACTCGAACACCGGGGAGCTGTTTTTT.

The chain has TRBV10-3 and TRBJ2-7; 13 bases align to TRBD2. V was pared by 2 bases and J by 4 bases, with 2 bases of the junction left unmatched. The CDR3 totals 15 residues. CDR1 and CDR2 (germline): ENHRY, SYGVKD. The CDR3 bases are TGTGCCATCAGTGAGACGGGACTAGCGGGGTACGAGCAGTACTTC. Its translation is CAISETGLAGYEQYF.

The chain is built from TRBV5-4 and TRBJ2-3, with unresolved D. This CDR3 has 13 residues. Germline V lookup: CDR1 SGHNT, CDR2 YYREEE (reference sequence). V lost 3 bases, J lost 4 bases, and 9 bases lay in between. CDR3 amino acids: CASSYPLSDTQYF. The CDR3 nucleotides are TGTGCCAGCAGCTATCCCCTATCAGATACGCAGTATTTT.

V usage is TRBV5-6 and J usage is TRBJ2-7, with 9 bases fitting TRBD2. The germline CDR1 and CDR2 sequences are SGHDT and YYEEEE. The CDR3 runs to 18 residues. With 1 base clipped from V and 4 bases from J, the junction kept 15 bases outside the gene matches. The CDR3 protein is CASSLFGLAGPDGYEQYF. The CDR3 DNA reads TGTGCCAGCAGCTTGTTCGGCCTAGCGGGGCCGGACGGGTACGAGCAGTACTTC.

The V and J genes are TRBV19 and TRBJ2-1; D is ambiguous. The germline CDR1 and CDR2 sequences are LNHDA and SQIVND (reference sequence). Between the trimmed V and J ends, which lost 2 bases and 9 bases, there was a span of 14 bases. This CDR3 has 14 amino acids. The CDR3 reads CASSIRRSDGEQFF. CDR3 sequence (DNA): TGTGCCAGTAGTATAAGGCGGTCGGACGGTGAGCAGTTCTTC.

J is TRBJ2-2 and V is TRBV30, with 10 nucleotides matching TRBD2. Germline V gene sequence: CDR1 GTSNPN, CDR2 SVGIG (reference sequence). The V and J ends lost 0 bases and 1 base, in that order; junction bases with no gene match: 5. The CDR3 has 17 residues. CDR3 sequence: CAWSVRLAGENTGELFF. DNA for the CDR3: TGTGCCTGGAGTGTTAGGCTAGCGGGGGAGAACACCGGGGAGCTGTTTTTT.

The genes are TRBV3-1 and TRBJ1-6; D perhaps matches TRBD1 (5 bases). The germline V gene encodes CDR1 LGHDT and CDR2 YNNKEL (reference sequence). This CDR3 is 21 amino acids long. The V gene lost 4 bases and the J gene lost 1 base, with 26 bases spanning the gap. The DNA of the CDR3 is TGTGCCAGCAGCCTATACTCCTCCGGGGGAGGGGACGATTCCTATAATTCACCCCTCCACTTT. As protein: CASSLYSSGGGDDSYNSPLHF.

The chain combines TRBV27 with TRBJ2-1; 9 bases align to TRBD2. The length of the CDR3 is 15 residues. The ends lost 9 bases at V and 8 bases at J; junction bases unmatched: 14. CDR1 and CDR2 (germline): MNHEY, SMNVEV (reference sequence). The CDR3 DNA follows: TGTGCCAGTAGGGGGGCGGGAGGGCCTCGGGATGAGCAGTTCTTC. This sequence encodes CASRGAGGPRDEQFF.

This chain joins TRBV12-3 or TRBV12-4 and TRBJ2-5, with TRBD2 identical over 9 bases. J was trimmed by 5 bases and V by 6 bases; bases with no gene match: 7. This CDR3 is 14 amino acids long. CDR3 DNA sequence: TGTGCCAGCAGCGTAGCGGGAGCAGAGGAGACCCAGTACTTC. Protein: CASSVAGAEETQYF.

The chain joins TRBV11-2 to TRBJ1-6; 7 nucleotides align to TRBD1. The CDR3 extends over 14 amino acids. V shed 5 bases, J shed 8 bases, and the junction held 6 bases outside the gene matches. Germline assignment: CDR1 SGHAT and CDR2 FQNNGV. The CDR3 DNA is TGTGCCAGCAGCCGACAGGGTGGAGATTCACCCCTCCACTTT. Translated, it gives CASSRQGGDSPLHF. The variable domain in full, with the rest retrieved from reference TRBV11-2 and TRBJ1-6, is EAGVAQSPRYKIIEKRQSVAFWCNPISGHATLYWYQQILGQGPKLLIQFQNNGVVDDSQLPKDRFSAERLKGVDSTLKIQPAKLEDSAVYLCASSRQGGDSPLHFGNGTRLTVT.

The chain has TRBV6-1 and TRBJ1-4; D is uncertain. Trimming cost V 8 bases and J 4 bases, with 5 bases left between them. This CDR3 comprises 11 residues. Germline assignment: CDR1 MNHNS and CDR2 SASEGT. In DNA, the CDR3 is TGTGCCAGCCATTTTAATGAAAAACTGTTTTTT. It translates to CASHFNEKLFF.

V and J are TRBV20-1 and TRBJ1-6, with 9 bases identical to TRBD1. In germline, CDR1 is DFQATT, CDR2 SNEGSKA (reference sequence). The CDR3 has 14 residues. Written as DNA, the CDR3 is TGCAGCCCTACTCCGGGACAGGGATATTCACCCCTCCACTTT. Amino acid sequence: CSPTPGQGYSPLHF.

This clonotype is a singleton in its sample. The chain couples TRBV18 to TRBJ1-1, with 12 bases fitting TRBD1. Germline assignment: CDR1 KGHSH and CDR2 LQKENI. This CDR3 region has 17 residues. Trimming cost V 3 bases and J 6 bases; bases outside gene matches: 11. The chain's CDR3 is CASSPLGQGANRPEAFF. In nucleotides, the CDR3 is TGTGCCAGCTCACCCCTGGGACAGGGGGCGAATAGACCTGAAGCTTTCTTT.

The rearrangement uses TRBV20-1 and TRBJ1-1; no firm D call. CDR3 length: 12 amino acids. CDR1 and CDR2 (germline): DFQATT, SNEGSKA (reference sequence). V gave up 3 bases and J gave up 3 bases, with 8 bases separating them. CDR3 protein: CSARGSYTEAFF. The CDR3 DNA reads as TGCAGTGCTAGGGGGAGTTACACTGAAGCTTTCTTT.